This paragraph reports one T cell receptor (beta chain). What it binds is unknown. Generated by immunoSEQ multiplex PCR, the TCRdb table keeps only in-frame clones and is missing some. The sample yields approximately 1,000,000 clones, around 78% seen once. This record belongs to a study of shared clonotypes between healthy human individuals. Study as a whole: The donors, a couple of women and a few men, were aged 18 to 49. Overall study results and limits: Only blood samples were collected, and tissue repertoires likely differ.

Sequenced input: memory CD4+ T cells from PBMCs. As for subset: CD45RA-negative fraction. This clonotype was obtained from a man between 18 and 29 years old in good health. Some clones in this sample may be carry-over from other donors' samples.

This CDR3 reads CASSLQGYQPQHF. The CDR3 DNA reads TGTGCCAGCAGCTTGCAGGGATATCAGCCCCAGCATTTT. The chain has TRBV5-4 and TRBJ1-5, with a weak D call TRBD1 (5 bases). Germline assignment: CDR1 SGHNT and CDR2 YYREEE (reference sequence). The CDR3 covers 13 residues. V was pared by 1 base and J by 5 bases, with 7 bases between.